This T cell receptor beta chain was captured by sequencing in a study of vaccination effects on CD4 cells after COVID-19. About the research overall: Two-dose vaccination with either BNT162b2 or mRNA-1273 was given to the participants. Sample donation by two convalescent patients took place 16 days and one week before vaccination.

Remarks on this clone: Its matching antigen is unknown.

TCRdb keeps only in-frame clones here, not all; method: immunoSEQ multiplex PCR. Among under 80,000 clones listed, 60% to 75% were seen once. Study-wide results and limits: Early post-infection timepoints were missing from the study, which also had few convalescent patients. Spike-reactive clones present post-vaccine in convalescents were predominantly new vaccine-induced clones.

CDR3 length: 14 residues. The germline CDR1 and CDR2 sequences are SNHLY and FYNNEI. The V end lost 2 bases, the J end lost 5 bases, and 10 bases lay between the germline ends. Viral peptide pools were used in the ViraFEST assay to expand antigen-specific CD4+ T cells, and sequencing came afterward. After roughly ten days in culture, the CD4+ T cells were isolated. The person had PCR-confirmed SARS-CoV-2 infection between March and December 2020. The gene calls are TRBV2 and TRBJ2-1; tentatively, D is TRBD1 (6 bases). The specimen was CD4+ T cells from PBMCs cultured with HIV peptides, collected before COVID-19 vaccination. The subset denotes: HIV-1 Nef peptide pool negative control/reference culture. The receptor was isolated from a human donor who had a prior SARS-CoV-2 infection. The CDR3 coding sequence is TGTGCCAGCAGTGAAACTGGGACAAACAATGAGCAGTTCTTC. It is translated as CASSETGTNNEQFF.